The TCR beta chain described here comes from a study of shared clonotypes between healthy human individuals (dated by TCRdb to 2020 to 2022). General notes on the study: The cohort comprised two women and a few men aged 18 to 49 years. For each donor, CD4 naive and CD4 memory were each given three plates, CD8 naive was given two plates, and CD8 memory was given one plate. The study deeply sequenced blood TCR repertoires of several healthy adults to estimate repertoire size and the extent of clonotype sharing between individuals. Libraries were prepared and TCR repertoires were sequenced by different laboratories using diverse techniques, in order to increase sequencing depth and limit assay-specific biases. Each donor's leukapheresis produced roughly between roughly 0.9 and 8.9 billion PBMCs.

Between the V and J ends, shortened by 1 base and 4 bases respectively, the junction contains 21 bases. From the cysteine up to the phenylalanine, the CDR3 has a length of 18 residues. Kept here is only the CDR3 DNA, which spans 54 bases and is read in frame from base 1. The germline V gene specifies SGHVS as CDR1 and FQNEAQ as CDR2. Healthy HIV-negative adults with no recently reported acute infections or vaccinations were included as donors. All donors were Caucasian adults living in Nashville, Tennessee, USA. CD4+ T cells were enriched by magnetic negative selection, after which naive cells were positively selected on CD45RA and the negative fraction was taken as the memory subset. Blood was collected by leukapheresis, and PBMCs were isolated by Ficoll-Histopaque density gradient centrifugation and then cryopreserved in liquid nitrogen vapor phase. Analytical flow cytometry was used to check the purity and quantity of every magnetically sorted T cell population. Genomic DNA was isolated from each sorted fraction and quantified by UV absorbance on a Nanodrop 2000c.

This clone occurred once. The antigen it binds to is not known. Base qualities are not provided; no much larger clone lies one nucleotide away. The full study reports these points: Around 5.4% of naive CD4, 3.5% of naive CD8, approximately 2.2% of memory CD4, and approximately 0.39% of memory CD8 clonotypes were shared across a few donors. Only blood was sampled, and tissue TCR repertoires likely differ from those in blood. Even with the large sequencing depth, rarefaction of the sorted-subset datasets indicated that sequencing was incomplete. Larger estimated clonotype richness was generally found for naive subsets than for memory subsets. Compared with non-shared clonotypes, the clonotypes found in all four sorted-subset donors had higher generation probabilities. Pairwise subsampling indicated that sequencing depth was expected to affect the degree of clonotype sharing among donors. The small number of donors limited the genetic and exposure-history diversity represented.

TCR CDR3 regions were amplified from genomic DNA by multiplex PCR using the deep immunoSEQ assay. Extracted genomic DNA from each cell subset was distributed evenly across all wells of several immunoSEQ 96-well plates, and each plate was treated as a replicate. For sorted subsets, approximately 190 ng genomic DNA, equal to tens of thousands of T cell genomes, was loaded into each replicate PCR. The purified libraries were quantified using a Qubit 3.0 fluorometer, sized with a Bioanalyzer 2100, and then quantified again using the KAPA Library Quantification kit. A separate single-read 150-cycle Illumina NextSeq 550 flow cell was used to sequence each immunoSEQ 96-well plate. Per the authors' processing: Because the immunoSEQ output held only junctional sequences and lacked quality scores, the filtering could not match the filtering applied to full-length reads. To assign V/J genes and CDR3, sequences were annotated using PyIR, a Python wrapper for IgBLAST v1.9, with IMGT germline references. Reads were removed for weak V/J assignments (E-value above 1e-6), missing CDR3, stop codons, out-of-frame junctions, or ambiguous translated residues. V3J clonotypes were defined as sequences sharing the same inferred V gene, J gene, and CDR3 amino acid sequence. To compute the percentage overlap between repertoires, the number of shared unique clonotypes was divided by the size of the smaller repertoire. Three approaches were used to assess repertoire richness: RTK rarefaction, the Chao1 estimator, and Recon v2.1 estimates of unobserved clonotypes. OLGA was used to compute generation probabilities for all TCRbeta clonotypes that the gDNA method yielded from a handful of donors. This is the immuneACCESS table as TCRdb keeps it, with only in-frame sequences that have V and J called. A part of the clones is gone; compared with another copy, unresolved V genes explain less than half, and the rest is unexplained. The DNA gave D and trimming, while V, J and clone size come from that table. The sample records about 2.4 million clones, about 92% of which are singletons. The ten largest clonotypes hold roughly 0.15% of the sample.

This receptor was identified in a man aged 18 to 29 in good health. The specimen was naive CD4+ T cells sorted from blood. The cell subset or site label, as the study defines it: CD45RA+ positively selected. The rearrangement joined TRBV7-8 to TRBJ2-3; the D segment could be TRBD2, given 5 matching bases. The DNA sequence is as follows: TGTGCCAGCAGCTTAGGCCTTGGAGCGGAGGTACGGGCAGATACGCAGTATTTT. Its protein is CASSLGLGAEVRADTQYF. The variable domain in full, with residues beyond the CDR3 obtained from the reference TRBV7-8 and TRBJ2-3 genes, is GAGVSQSPRYKVAKRGQDVALRCDPISGHVSLFWYQQALGQGPEFLTYFQNEAQLDKSGLPSDRFFAERPEGSVSTLKIQRTQQEDSAVYLCASSLGLGAEVRADTQYFGPGTRLTVL.